Described below is a single T cell receptor beta chain sequence and its context. Its specificity is unknown. With 3 bases clipped from V and 5 bases from J, the junction kept 3 bases outside the gene matches. The CDR3 consists of 15 residues. CDR1 is KGHSH and CDR2 is LQKENI in the germline V gene. The data stem from a study of neurological immune-mediated disorders. Time point described: longitudinal time-point 2. PBMCs numbering 2 million and stored at -80 C yielded the unsorted libraries. A single run covered 15-18 subjects with over 160 million TCR-beta sequences. TCRdb redid the calling of the 5' RACE reads with MiXCR, one entry per CDR3 protein. This table has 84,000 or so distinct CDR3 sequences, less than 15% appearing once. Study results and caveats: Across subjects, expanded clones had no CDR3 amino acid sequences in common, pointing to private repertoires in all groups. Multiple sclerosis, the disease with the least TCR clonal expansion, fell below healthy controls, whereas HTLV-1-associated myelopathy showed the most.

This clonotype was sampled from a female donor with HTLV-1-associated myelopathy (HAM/TSP). This chain joins TRBV18 and TRBJ2-1; 11 nucleotides align to TRBD1. What was sequenced was PBMCs. CDR3 DNA sequence: TGTGCCAGCTCACCGGGACAGGGGGTCCACAATGAGCAGTTCTTC. Amino acids: CASSPGQGVHNEQFF.